A single T cell receptor beta chain is shown here with its context. The data belong to a study of T-cell memory formation after mild COVID-19. TCRdb independently ran MiXCR on the 5' RACE reads; one entry per CDR3 protein. The table includes hundreds of thousands of distinct CDR3 sequences, 16% detected once. Trimming took off 0 bases at V and 8 bases at J, with 11 bases between the two ends. The CDR3 consists of 14 residues. The germline CDR1 and CDR2 sequences are LGHNA and YSLEER. J is TRBJ2-1 and V is TRBV4-3; D is ambiguous. The sequence came from a young man who had mild COVID-19 (a few samples of this study predate the infection). Cell type and time point are not known. Sequencing was performed on PBMCs or a T cell subset sorted from them (not recorded which). The CDR3, as DNA: TGCGCCAGCAGCCAAGATCCCGTCTCGGATGAGCAGTTCTTC. Amino acids: CASSQDPVSDEQFF.